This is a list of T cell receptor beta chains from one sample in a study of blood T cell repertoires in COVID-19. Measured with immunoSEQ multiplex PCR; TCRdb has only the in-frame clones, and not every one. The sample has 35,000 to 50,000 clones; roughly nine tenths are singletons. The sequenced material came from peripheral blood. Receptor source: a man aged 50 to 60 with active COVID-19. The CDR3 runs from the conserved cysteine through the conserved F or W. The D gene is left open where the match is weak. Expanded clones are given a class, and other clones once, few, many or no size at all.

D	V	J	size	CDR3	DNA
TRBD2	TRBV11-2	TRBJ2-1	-	CASSLAGTRAYNEQFF	TGTGCCAGCAGCTTAGCCGGGACTAGGGCCTACAATGAGCAGTTCTTC
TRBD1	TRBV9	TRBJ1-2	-	CASSALSGTGGEPSGYTF	TGTGCCAGCAGCGCGCTGTCCGGGACAGGGGGTGAGCCGAGTGGCTACACCTTC
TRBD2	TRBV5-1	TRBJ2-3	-	CASSLGGLAGPDTQYF	TGCGCCAGCAGCTTGGGGGGACTAGCGGGACCAGATACGCAGTATTTT
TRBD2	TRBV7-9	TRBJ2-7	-	CASSVTGREGEQYF	TGTGCCAGCAGCGTTACGGGGCGGGAGGGCGAGCAGTACTTC
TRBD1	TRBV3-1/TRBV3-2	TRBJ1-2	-	CASRKTGVGYGYTF	TGTGCCAGCAGGAAGACAGGGGTCGGCTATGGCTACACCTTC
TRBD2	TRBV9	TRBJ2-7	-	CASSPNLWLAGTYEQYF	TGTGCCAGCAGCCCCAACCTATGGCTAGCGGGAACCTACGAGCAGTACTTC
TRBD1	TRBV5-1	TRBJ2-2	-	CASTLRTGLNTGELFF	TGCGCCAGCACGCTTAGGACAGGACTGAACACCGGGGAGCTGTTTTTT
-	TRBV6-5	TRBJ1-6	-	CASTKTIDNSPLHF	TGTGCCAGCACCAAGACTATAGATAATTCACCCCTCCACTTT
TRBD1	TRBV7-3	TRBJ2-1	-	CASSPRTGVYYNEQFF	TGTGCCAGCAGCCCTCGGACAGGAGTCTACTACAATGAGCAGTTCTTC
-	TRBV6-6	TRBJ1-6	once	CASSLALTPAGNSPLHF	TGTGCCAGCAGTCTAGCTCTGACCCCGGCGGGTAATTCACCCCTCCACTTT
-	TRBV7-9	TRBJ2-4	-	CASSRSRGPLNIQYF	TGTGCCAGCAGCCGGTCCAGGGGCCCCTTAAACATTCAGTACTTC
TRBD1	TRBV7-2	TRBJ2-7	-	CASSPRRGGTGSDEQYF	TGTGCCAGCAGCCCACGAAGGGGGGGGACAGGGTCGGACGAGCAGTACTTC
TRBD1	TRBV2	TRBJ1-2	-	CASSRDGTGGSGNTF	TGTGCCAGCAGTAGGGATGGGACAGGGGGCTCGGGTAACACCTTC
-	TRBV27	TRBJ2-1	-	CASSRSIASIIYNEQFF	TGTGCCAGCAGCCGCTCCATAGCGTCAATAATATACAATGAGCAGTTCTTC
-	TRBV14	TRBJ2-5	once	CASSQAGTEGETQYF	TGTGCCAGCAGCCAAGCCGGGACGGAGGGGGAGACCCAGTACTTC
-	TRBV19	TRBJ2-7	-	CASSGSQTYEQYF	TGTGCCAGTAGTGGTAGCCAGACCTACGAGCAGTACTTC
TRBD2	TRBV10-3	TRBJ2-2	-	CAISDPSGRKTGELFF	TGTGCCATCAGTGACCCTAGCGGGAGGAAAACCGGGGAGCTGTTTTTT
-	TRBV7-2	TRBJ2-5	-	CASSSSGTQYF	TGTGCCAGCAGCTCTTCAGGGACCCAGTACTTC
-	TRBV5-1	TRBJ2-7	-	CASSLGRVGLYEQYF	TGCGCCAGCAGCTTGGGGAGGGTCGGGCTCTACGAGCAGTACTTC
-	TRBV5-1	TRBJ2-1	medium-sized	CASSSSGHKQFF	TGCGCCAGCAGCTCGTCGGGACATAAGCAGTTCTTC
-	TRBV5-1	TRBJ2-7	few	CASSLWGRQEKWAQYF	TGCGCCAGCAGCTTATGGGGAAGACAGGAAAAGTGGGCGCAGTACTTC
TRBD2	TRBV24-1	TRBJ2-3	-	CATQREGLADTQYF	TGTGCCACTCAGCGGGAGGGCCTCGCAGATACGCAGTATTTT
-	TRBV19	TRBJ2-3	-	CASSNPGRTDTQYF	TGTGCCAGTAGTAACCCAGGGAGGACAGATACGCAGTATTTT
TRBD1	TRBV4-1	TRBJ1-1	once	CASSQLPGQGAEAFF	TGCGCCAGCAGCCAACTACCGGGACAGGGGGCTGAAGCTTTCTTT
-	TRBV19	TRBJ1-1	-	CASSIGSPGNTEAFF	TGTGCCAGTAGTATCGGCTCCCCAGGGAACACTGAAGCTTTCTTT
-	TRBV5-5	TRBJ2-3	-	CASSLGQGGDTQYF	TGTGCCAGCAGCTTGGGCCAGGGTGGAGATACGCAGTATTTT